This T cell receptor beta chain originates from a study of identical twins (dated by TCRdb to about 2016). For the wider study: To test whether fetal clonotypes persist, the study used deep sequencing on TCR alpha and beta repertoires from monozygotic twins, unrelated adults of various ages, and cord blood. To rule out contamination, replicate twin experiments were performed at different times with different library preparation protocols. Study-level results and caveats: Because the same donors could not be followed over many years, conclusions were based on cross-sectional statistical analysis. Recombination models systematically underestimated out-of-frame TCR alpha sharing in monozygotic twins but agreed with sharing between unrelated individuals. Invariant T cells such as MAIT and iNKT could partly confound zero-insertion analyses, although diverse VJ usage argued against such confounding for most clonotypes. Fewer insertions were carried by abundant cord blood beta clonotypes, a similar but weaker trend appeared in young adult naive repertoires, and no such trend appeared in memory repertoires. The excess sharing between twins in beta out-of-frame sequences was weaker because fewer shared sequences reduced the signal-to-noise ratio. Out-of-frame TCR alpha sequences shared between twins showed an excess of low generation-probability sequences compared with coincidental sharing between unrelated individuals.

Every donor in the study was a healthy Caucasian. The researchers also sequenced three unrelated adults who were not twins: a male aged 18 to 30, a male aged 50 to 60, and a female aged 50 to 60. Miltenyi CD45RO+ enrichment and human naive T-cell isolation kits were used to isolate memory (CD45RO+) and naive T cells from PBMC. In its sample, this clonotype was seen a few times. Its target antigen remains unknown. Base quality data are lacking; no much larger clone is found one base away. CDR1 and CDR2 are drawn from the germline V gene: MDHEN, SYDVKM. There are 15 amino acids in the CDR3, from cysteine to phenylalanine inclusive. Only CDR3 DNA remains: 45 bases, in frame from the first base. V loses 5 bases of germline sequence and J loses 0 bases, and the interval between the two ends is 13 bases. Library method: 5' RACE. Sequencer: Illumina HiSeq 2000. Template switching introduced a universal primer binding site; the final cDNA contained a unique molecular identifier, enabling accurate counting of TCR cDNA molecules. Specific primers in the conserved constant-segment region were used to synthesize first-strand cDNA for TCR alpha and beta chains. To control for contamination, every cDNA library was double barcoded, receiving both a SMART-Mk sample barcode and Illumina barcodes. TruSeq adapter sequences along with Illumina sample barcodes were introduced in two successive PCR steps. Sequencing of the TCR alpha and beta cDNA libraries was done on the Illumina HiSeq platform using custom primers. In the authors' own workflow: MiGEC processed the raw reads to extract unique molecular identifiers, while MiXCR was used to determine the CDR3 positions. Recombination models were inferred per individual with the repgenHMM and IGoR tools using an EM algorithm. The tcR package in R was used for shared clonotype analysis, with sharing normalized by the product of cloneset sizes. To study raw recombination free of thymic and clonal selection effects, out-of-frame nonproductive sequences were analyzed. The public reads were quality trimmed at Q25 with fastp and then assembled into clones with MiXCR by TCRdb, keeping productive beta chains. One record per CDR3 amino acid sequence lists the most common genes and DNA. The V and J calls and clone size come from TCRdb's table, not from the authors' own analysis. The sample table lists 450,000 or so distinct CDR3 sequences, about a fifth of them with a count of one. The biggest ten clones account for less than 15% of the sample.

The specimen sequenced was naive T cells sorted from blood. What this sample's cell subset or site label stands for: cells isolated with a human naive T-cell isolation kit. The clonotype comes from a man in his forties or fifties in good health. The V and J segments used are TRBV28 and TRBJ1-1; the D segment could be TRBD1, given 5 matching bases. The DNA sequence follows: TGTGCCAGCAGTCTGGGGCCCCCGATGAACACTGAAGCTTTCTTT. This yields the protein CASSLGPPMNTEAFF.